This T cell receptor (beta chain) emerged from a study of molecular identifiers for immune sequencing clone quantification. This CDR3 is 12 amino acids long. Germline values: CDR1 MGHRA, CDR2 YSYEKL. Trimming took 8 bases from V and 5 from J, leaving 10 bases between them. TCRdb used MiXCR to reprocess the PCR reads, holding one entry per CDR3 protein. The table has more than 85,000 distinct CDR3 sequences, about 35% seen once; the top ten hold 4% to 5%. This clonotype has only one observation. The CDR3 carries no conserved terminal phenylalanine or tryptophan, so it likely arises from a read error. The source material was naive CD8+ T cells from blood, with Jurkat cell RNA spiked in. The subset: FACS-sorted CD8+CD4-CCR7+CD45RA+ naive T cells. V and J are TRBV4-1 and TRBJ1-5; no clear D. The origin of this receptor is a human donor in good health. Some libraries in this study had Jurkat cell RNA spiked in. The DNA for the CDR3 is TGCGCCAGCCTTACCATGCATCAGCCCCAGCATTAT. Translation: CASLTMHQPQHY.